This T cell receptor (beta chain) derives from a study of T cells after yellow fever vaccination. Study overall: Based on CD3, CD45RA, CCR7 and CD95, EM, EMRA, CM and Tscm memory subsets were sorted. With SMART-Seq v4 Ultra Low Input, the fractions containing low cell numbers were prepared. Study conclusions and caveats: Re-detected after boosting: most primary clones, almost 98% of CD4 and about 85% of CD8.

One entry per CDR3 protein, called by TCRdb with MiXCR from the 5' RACE reads. The sample lists under 50,000 distinct CDR3 sequences; around 6.4% were seen once. V was trimmed by 1 base and J by 4 bases, leaving 18 bases between them. The CDR3 length is 16 residues. The germline gives CDR1 SQVTM, CDR2 ANQGSEA. This clonotype was recorded many times. J is TRBJ2-3 and V is TRBV29-1, with a weak D call TRBD1 (6 bases). Here the sequenced sample was PBMCs, either bulk or a sorted T-cell subset (CD4+, CD8+, memory, or dextramer-sorted; not recorded which), taken 45 days after the yellow fever booster vaccination. This clonotype was obtained from a man aged 30 to 39 who received the YFV17D yellow fever vaccine. In nucleotides, the CDR3 is TGCAGCGTTGAAGGGCTGGGGGCAGGTGGGGCAGATACGCAGTATTTT. This codes for CSVEGLGAGGADTQYF.